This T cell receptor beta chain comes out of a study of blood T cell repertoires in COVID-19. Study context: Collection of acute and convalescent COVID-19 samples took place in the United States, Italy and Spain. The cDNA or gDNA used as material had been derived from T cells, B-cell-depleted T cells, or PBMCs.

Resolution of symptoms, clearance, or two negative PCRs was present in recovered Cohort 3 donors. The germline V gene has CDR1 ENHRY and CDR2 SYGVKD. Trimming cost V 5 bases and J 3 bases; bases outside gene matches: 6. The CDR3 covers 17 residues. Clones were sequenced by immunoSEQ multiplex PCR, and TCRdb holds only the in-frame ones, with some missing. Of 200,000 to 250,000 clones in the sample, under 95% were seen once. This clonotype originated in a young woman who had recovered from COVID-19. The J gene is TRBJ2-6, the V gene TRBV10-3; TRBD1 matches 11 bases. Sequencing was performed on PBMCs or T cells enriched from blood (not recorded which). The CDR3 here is CAISPGQGGFGANVLTF. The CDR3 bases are TGTGCCATCAGTCCGGGACAGGGGGGGTTTGGGGCCAACGTCCTGACTTTC.